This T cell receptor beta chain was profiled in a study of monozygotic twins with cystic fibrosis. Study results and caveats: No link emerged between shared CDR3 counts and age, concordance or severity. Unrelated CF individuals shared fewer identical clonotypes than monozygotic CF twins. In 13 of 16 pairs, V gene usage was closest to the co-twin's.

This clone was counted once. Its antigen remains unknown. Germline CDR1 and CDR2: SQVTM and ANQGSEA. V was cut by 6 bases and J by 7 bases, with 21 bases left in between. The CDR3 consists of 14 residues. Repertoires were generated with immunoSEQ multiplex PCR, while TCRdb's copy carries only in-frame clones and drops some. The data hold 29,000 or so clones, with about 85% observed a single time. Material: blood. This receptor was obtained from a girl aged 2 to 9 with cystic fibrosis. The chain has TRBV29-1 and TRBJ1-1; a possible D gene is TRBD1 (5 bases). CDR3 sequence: CSVFREGGAFEAFF. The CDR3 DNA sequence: TGCAGCGTATTCAGGGAAGGAGGGGCCTTTGAAGCTTTCTTT.